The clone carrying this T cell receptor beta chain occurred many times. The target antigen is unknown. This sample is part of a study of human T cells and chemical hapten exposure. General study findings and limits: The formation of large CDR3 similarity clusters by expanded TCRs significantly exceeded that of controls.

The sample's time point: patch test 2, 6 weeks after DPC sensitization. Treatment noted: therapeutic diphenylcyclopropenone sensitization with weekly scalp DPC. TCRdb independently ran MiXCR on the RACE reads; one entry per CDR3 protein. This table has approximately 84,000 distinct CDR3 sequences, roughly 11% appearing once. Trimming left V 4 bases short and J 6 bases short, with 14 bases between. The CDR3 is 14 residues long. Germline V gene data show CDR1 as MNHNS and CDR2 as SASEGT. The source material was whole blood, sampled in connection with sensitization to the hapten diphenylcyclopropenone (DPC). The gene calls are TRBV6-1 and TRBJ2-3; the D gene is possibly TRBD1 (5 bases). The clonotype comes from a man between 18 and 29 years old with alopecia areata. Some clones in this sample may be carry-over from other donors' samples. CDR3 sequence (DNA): TGTGCCAGCAGTGGAGGCAGGGCGTCGGATACGCAGTATTTT. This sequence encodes CASSGGRASDTQYF.